This T cell receptor beta chain was observed in a study of cytomegalovirus exposure and HLA in healthy donors. Note on this clone: Its specificity is unknown.

General study findings and limits: Later analysis suggested links between common viral pathogens and several top significant clusters. In a later analysis, donors in an Asian-associated ancestry cluster reportedly had fewer N-insertions in productive TCRs than the cohort mean. What TCR beta sequences reportedly achieved was accurate prediction of HLA-A and HLA-B alleles in most subjects.

PCR employed 60 Vbeta and 13 Jbeta primers. Generated by immunoSEQ multiplex PCR, the TCRdb table keeps only in-frame clones and is missing some. The profile shows over 70,000 clones, 70% to 85% of them singletons. CDR3 length: 16 residues. V shed 2 bases and J 1 base; nucleotides not matched to a gene: 3. CDR1 is WNHNN, CDR2 SYGVQD, per germline (reference sequence). The chain uses TRBV10-1 and TRBJ2-5, with TRBD2 matching 11 bases. The TCR originated in a man aged 25-45 years in good health and CMV-seropositive. The source material was PBMCs. CDR3 in amino acids: CASSELAGGPQETQYF. As DNA, the CDR3 is TGCGCCAGCAGTGAGCTAGCGGGGGGACCCCAAGAGACCCAGTACTTC.